This paragraph covers one T cell receptor beta chain sequence. Germline CDR1 reads MNHEY; CDR2 reads SMNVEV (reference sequence). The length of the CDR3 is 15 residues. The trim removed 6 bases at V and 4 bases at J, leaving 7 bases unmatched. This sample was taken from a study of OX40 agonist ivuxolimab in advanced cancers. Study background: Patients in the trial were receiving intravenous ivuxolimab every 2 weeks, at doses of 0.01 to 10 mg/kg.

The data were produced by immunoSEQ multiplex PCR, yet TCRdb's version contains in-frame clones alone and is incomplete. Of about 73,000 clones listed, more than 80% are singletons. The TCR was taken from an adult with an advanced solid tumor such as melanoma, head and neck, liver or kidney cancer. The starting material was CD4+ or CD8+ T cells sorted from blood, obtained in a trial of the OX40 agonist ivuxolimab. This chain uses TRBV27 with TRBJ2-1; TRBD2 aligns across 9 bases. CDR3 nucleotides: TGTGCCAGCAGGGGTAGCGGGAGAGGTTACAATGAGCAGTTCTTC. Amino acids: CASRGSGRGYNEQFF.